This paragraph covers one T cell receptor beta chain sequence. Its antigen is not identified. The CDR3 is 15 amino acids. Germline assignment: CDR1 SNHLY and CDR2 FYNNEI. V was clipped by 5 bases and J by 2 bases; unmatched bases: 8. The data belong to a study of cytomegalovirus exposure and HLA in healthy donors. Findings and caveats of the study: In a later analysis, at a false discovery rate of 0.05, 16,951 TCR beta sequences matched HLA alleles.

13 Jbeta primers and 60 Vbeta primers were used for the PCR. The method was immunoSEQ multiplex PCR; TCRdb's version includes in-frame clones alone and lacks a portion of them. The sample consists of 150,000 or so clones, roughly 80% of them appearing once. Healthy donors of bone marrow made up the group. When sampled, the donors appeared nominally healthy, though they likely had unrecorded immune exposures. This chain links TRBV2 with TRBJ2-5; 7 bases are a match to TRBD1. Sequenced material: PBMCs. The receptor comes from a man younger than 30 in good health and CMV-seronegative. The CDR3 is CASSQTGTIQETQYF. The CDR3 DNA reads as TGTGCCAGCAGTCAGACAGGGACCATTCAAGAGACCCAGTACTTC.